The sample holds many counts of the clone carrying this T cell receptor (beta chain). Antigen: not known. Deletions cut 3 bases from V and 7 bases from J, with 13 bases between. The CDR3 runs to 15 residues. Germline values: CDR1 LNHDA, CDR2 SQIVND (reference sequence). Other autoimmune diseases, uncontrolled infections, pregnancy or lactation ruled patients out of participation. The data are from a study of Graves' ophthalmopathy and Graves' hyperthyroidism. Study-wide points: The model forecast ophthalmopathy progression, reaching over 70% sensitivity and around 75% specificity.

The TCR beta CDR3 regions underwent amplification from RNA transcripts. Second-round multiplex PCR came after first-round RT-PCR with HTBI primers. MiXCR was run by TCRdb on the multiplex PCR reads, yielding one entry per CDR3 protein. The sample lists 150,000 or so distinct CDR3 sequences, over 35% seen once, with roughly 5.2% in the top ten. The sequence was obtained from a middle-aged woman with Graves' ophthalmopathy. J is TRBJ1-6 and V is TRBV19; no clear D. Sequencing was performed on peripheral blood. The CDR3 protein is CASSMEFGQNSPLHF. CDR3 in DNA: TGTGCCAGTAGTATGGAGTTTGGGCAGAATTCACCCCTCCACTTT. Complete variable domain (other parts from reference TRBV19 and TRBJ1-6): DGGITQSPKYLFRKEGQNVTLSCEQNLNHDAMYWYRQDPGQGLRLIYYSQIVNDFQKGDIAEGYSVSREKKESFPLTVTSAQKNPTAFYLCASSMEFGQNSPLHFGNGTRLTVT.